The clone carrying this T cell receptor beta chain was counted between two and nine times. Its antigen is undetermined. After removal of 5 bases from V and 2 bases from J, the junction contained 9 bases not matched to a gene. This CDR3 has 15 amino acids. Germline CDR1 and CDR2: MNHEY and SMNVEV (reference sequence). This entry is derived from a study of shared clonotypes between healthy human individuals. Libraries were prepared by immunoSEQ multiplex PCR; TCRdb keeps only in-frame clonotypes and omits some of them. The profile shows 740,000 or so clones, 73% of them singletons. General study findings and limits: Across subsets, estimated richness was generally greater for naive than for memory populations.

This TCR was recovered from a woman in her 30s in good health. The sample consisted of memory CD4+ T cells sorted from blood. Subset specified: CD45RA-negative fraction. J is TRBJ2-7 and V is TRBV27; TRBD1 aligns across 7 bases. The chain's CDR3 is CASSGGRDSAYEQYF. CDR3 sequence (DNA): TGTGCCAGCAGTGGGGGTAGGGACAGCGCCTACGAGCAGTACTTC.